Presented here are 24 T cell receptor beta chains from one specimen sequenced in a study of blood T cell repertoires in COVID-19. Repertoires were generated with immunoSEQ multiplex PCR, while TCRdb's copy carries only in-frame clones and drops some. Among 190,000 or so clones listed, approximately 86% were seen once. Sequencing used peripheral blood. These TCRs come from a man aged 40-49 years with active or convalescent COVID-19.

This clone was seen just once. The chain combines TRBV29-1 with TRBJ2-3; D unresolved. The CDR3 covers 13 residues. Germline values: CDR1 SQVTM, CDR2 ANQGSEA. The germline V and J ends were trimmed by 3 bases and 4 bases, with 11 bases remaining between them. CDR3 amino acids: CSVESAEADTQYF. The CDR3 nucleotides are TGCAGCGTTGAGTCGGCTGAGGCAGATACGCAGTATTTT.

The rearrangement uses TRBV12-3 or TRBV12-4 and TRBJ1-2, with 9 bases that match TRBD1. The junction had 1 base not matched to a gene; V was cut back by 1 base and J by 10 bases. This CDR3 comprises 12 residues. In DNA, the CDR3 is TGTGCCAGCAGTTTAGGGGACAGGGTCTACACCTTC. It encodes CASSLGDRVYTF.

The chain links TRBV19 to TRBJ1-6; D gene unclear. This CDR3 region has 15 residues. CDR1 is LNHDA, CDR2 SQIVND, per germline (reference sequence). The V gene lost 7 bases and the J gene lost 0 bases, with 10 bases spanning the gap. CDR3 sequence: CASTRGSSYNSPLHF. The CDR3 bases are TGTGCCAGTACCCGGGGAAGCTCCTATAATTCACCCCTCCACTTT.

The chain couples TRBV7-3 to TRBJ1-2, with D uncertain. Germline values: CDR1 SGHTA, CDR2 FQGTGA. V was pared by 6 bases and J by 8 bases, with 16 bases between. This CDR3 contains 13 residues. This CDR3 is CASRQLSGGGYTF. The DNA of the CDR3 is TGTGCCAGCAGACAACTATCAGGAGGCGGCTACACCTTC.

The J gene is TRBJ2-1, the V gene TRBV28; D not resolved. This CDR3 has 13 residues. Germline lookup yields CDR1 MDHEN and CDR2 SYDVKM. Trimming left V 3 bases short and J 3 bases short, with 6 bases between. The CDR3 loop reads CASSLSSYNEQFF. The CDR3 DNA reads as TGTGCCAGCAGTTTGTCCAGCTACAATGAGCAGTTCTTC.

The chain combines TRBV19 with TRBJ2-1; TRBD2 matches at 9 bases. With 7 bases clipped from V and 5 bases from J, the junction kept 6 bases outside the gene matches. There are 14 residues in the CDR3. The germline V gene encodes CDR1 LNHDA and CDR2 SQIVND (reference sequence). The CDR3 sequence is CASTRGGGDNEQFF. The CDR3 nucleotides read TGTGCCAGTACCCGGGGCGGGGGGGACAATGAGCAGTTCTTC.

The rearrangement uses TRBV28 and TRBJ2-2; D is perhaps TRBD1 (6 bases). V dropped 6 bases and J dropped 3 bases, with 14 bases sitting between them. The CDR3 spans 15 residues. CDR1 is MDHEN, CDR2 SYDVKM, per germline. Here the CDR3 DNA reads TGTGCCAGCAGAAGGGGCCAGGGGTACACCGGGGAGCTGTTTTTT. It yields the protein CASRRGQGYTGELFF.

The chain combines TRBV16 with TRBJ1-6; no clear D. The germline V gene encodes CDR1 KGHSY and CDR2 FQNENV. The CDR3 runs 14 residues. V was trimmed by 0 bases and J by 8 bases, leaving 8 bases between them. The CDR3 is CASSQSTDYSPLHF. The CDR3 DNA reads as TGTGCCAGCAGCCAATCGACTGATTATTCACCCCTCCACTTT.

This clone was seen more than once but under ten times. V gene TRBV6-2 or TRBV6-3 combines with J gene TRBJ1-6; TRBD1 is a possible D gene (6 bases). Between the trimmed V and J ends, which lost 0 bases and 7 bases, there was a span of 13 bases. Germline CDR1 reads MNHEY; CDR2 reads SVGEGT. The CDR3 runs 16 residues. CDR3 sequence: CASSYSSTGNNSPLHF. The CDR3 DNA follows: TGTGCCAGCAGTTACTCGTCAACAGGGAACAATTCACCCCTCCACTTT.

V and J are TRBV6-1 and TRBJ1-3; tentative D call: TRBD1 (5 bases). The CDR3 runs 20 residues. Germline V gives CDR1 MNHNS, CDR2 SASEGT. The germline V and J ends were trimmed by 4 bases and 0 bases, with 25 bases remaining between them. CDR3 sequence (DNA): TGTGCCAGCAGTGTATCCGGGGGGAGTTACCAGATCCTCTCTGGAAACACCATATATTTT. Its translation: CASSVSGGSYQILSGNTIYF.

V gene TRBV7-2 combines with J gene TRBJ2-1; TRBD1 is a possible D gene (5 bases). This CDR3 spans 15 amino acids. The germline CDR1 and CDR2 sequences are SGHTA and FQGNSA. V was shortened by 0 bases and J by 4 bases, with 10 bases between the two germline ends. DNA of the CDR3: TGTGCCAGCAGCTTAGCAGGGGCAGGTTACAATGAGCAGTTCTTC. This codes for CASSLAGAGYNEQFF. Full variable domain (missing parts from reference TRBV7-2 and TRBJ2-1): GAGVSQSPSNKVTEKGKDVELRCDPISGHTALYWYRQSLGQGLEFLIYFQGNSAPDKSGLPSDRFSAERTGGSVSTLTIQRTQQEDSAVYLCASSLAGAGYNEQFFGPGTRLTVL.

This chain uses TRBV6-5 with TRBJ2-1; perhaps TRBD2 as D (7 bases). The ends were cut back, 7 bases at V and 2 bases at J, with 15 bases in the middle. The CDR3 extends over 15 amino acids. CDR1 and CDR2 from the germline V gene are MNHEY and SVGAGI. The CDR3 loop reads CASTSGGGPYNEQFF. Here the CDR3 DNA reads TGTGCCAGCACCTCTGGGGGGGGGCCCTACAATGAGCAGTTCTTC.

This rearrangement joins TRBV28 to TRBJ1-2; 9 nucleotides align to TRBD1. CDR1 MDHEN and CDR2 SYDVKM come from the germline V gene. CDR3 size: 12 residues. V trimming: 8 bases; J trimming: 7 bases; junction bases outside the gene matches: 5. The CDR3 sequence is CASRDRVSGYTF. CDR3 bases: TGTGCCAGCCGGGACAGGGTTTCTGGCTACACCTTC.

The rearrangement uses TRBV19 and TRBJ1-2; D perhaps matches TRBD1 (5 bases). Germline V gene data show CDR1 as LNHDA and CDR2 as SQIVND (reference sequence). V gave up 6 bases and J gave up 4 bases, with 9 bases separating them. The CDR3 is made up of 12 amino acids. CDR3 sequence (DNA): TGTGCCAGTAGGGGGAGGGGCTATGGCTACACCTTC. It translates to CASRGRGYGYTF.

The sample holds one count of this clone. The rearrangement uses TRBV6-6 and TRBJ2-1; 9 nucleotides line up with TRBD2. The CDR3 is made up of 15 amino acids. The trim removed 0 bases at V and 7 bases at J, leaving 4 bases unmatched. Germline V gene data show CDR1 as MNHNY and CDR2 as SVGAGI (reference sequence). CDR3 protein: CASSYSSGGLNEQFF. The DNA of the CDR3 is TGTGCCAGCAGTTACTCCAGCGGGGGGTTAAATGAGCAGTTCTTC.

The CDR3 region is CASKTRGMSGNTIYF. The CDR3 DNA reads as TGTGCCAGCAAGACAAGGGGGATGTCTGGAAACACCATATATTTT. This chain uses TRBV2 with TRBJ1-3; D is possibly TRBD1 (6 bases). The CDR3 contains 15 residues. In germline, CDR1 is SNHLY, CDR2 FYNNEI. Trimming took 7 bases from V and 1 from J, leaving 14 bases between them.

The rearrangement links TRBV10-3 to TRBJ2-3, with 7 bases identical to TRBD2. The length of the CDR3 is 13 residues. Germline V gives CDR1 ENHRY, CDR2 SYGVKD. V dropped 10 bases and J dropped 5; count of bases not matched to a gene: 9. The CDR3 protein is CATREGPGDTQYF. The CDR3 region has the DNA TGTGCCACCAGGGAGGGTCCGGGAGATACGCAGTATTTT.

The chain employs TRBV11-3 and TRBJ2-1, with 7 bases matching TRBD1. The germline gives CDR1 SGHNT, CDR2 YENEEA. This CDR3 spans 15 amino acids. J gave up 5 bases and V 4 bases, and 8 bases lay outside the gene matches. The CDR3 DNA reads TGTGCCAGCAGCTCTAGACAGGGTTCAAACAATGAGCAGTTCTTC. Its translation: CASSSRQGSNNEQFF.

The J gene is TRBJ1-1, the V gene TRBV7-9; D gene unclear. The V end was cut by 11 bases, the J end by 0 bases, with 22 bases between. The CDR3 has 16 amino acids. Germline CDR1 reads SEHNR; CDR2 reads FQNEAQ (reference sequence). CDR3 sequence: CAEMPTREEMNTEAFF. DNA for the CDR3: TGTGCCGAAATGCCGACTAGGGAGGAAATGAACACTGAAGCTTTCTTT. The full variable domain, completed using reference TRBV7-9 and TRBJ1-1, is DTGVSQNPRHKITKRGQNVTFRCDPISEHNRLYWYRQTLGQGPEFLTYFQNEAQLEKSRLLSDRFSAERPKGSFSTLEIQRTEQGDSAMYLCAEMPTREEMNTEAFFGQGTRLTVV.

V usage is TRBV10-3 and J usage is TRBJ1-6; 9 bases fit TRBD1. The CDR3 extends over 13 amino acids. The germline V gene has CDR1 ENHRY and CDR2 SYGVKD. Germline trimming cut 7 bases from V and 7 bases from J; bases unmatched to any gene: 2. CDR3 amino acids: CAINDRGNSPLHF. The CDR3 nucleotides are TGTGCCATCAACGACAGGGGGAATTCACCCCTCCACTTT.

J is TRBJ1-5 and V is TRBV15, with 7 bases lining up with TRBD1. This CDR3 contains 16 residues. The J segment lost 7 bases and the V segment lost 0 bases, leaving 9 bases of the junction unmatched. The germline CDR1 and CDR2 sequences are LNHNV and YYDKDF (reference sequence). CDR3 protein: CATSRDRQGMEQPQHF. The CDR3 DNA sequence: TGTGCCACCAGCAGAGATAGACAGGGAATGGAACAGCCCCAGCATTTT.

The J gene is TRBJ1-6, the V gene TRBV5-6, with D maybe TRBD1 (6 bases). The CDR3 totals 15 residues. Germline CDR1 reads SGHDT; CDR2 reads YYEEEE. V lost 4 bases and J lost 7, with 15 bases in between. This CDR3 is CASSGRTALNSPLHF. The CDR3, as DNA: TGTGCCAGCAGCGGAAGGACAGCTCTCAATTCACCCCTCCACTTT.

The J gene is TRBJ1-5, the V gene TRBV3-1 (or the pseudogene TRBV3-2), with TRBD1 as a possible D gene (6 bases). Germline CDR1 and CDR2: LGHDT and YNNKEL (reference sequence). The V and J ends lost 3 bases and 6 bases respectively, with 12 bases between them. The CDR3 loop spans 14 amino acids. The CDR3 is CASSQGRGSQPQHF. For the CDR3, the DNA is TGTGCCAGCAGCCAGGGCAGGGGAAGTCAGCCCCAGCATTTT.

The chain links TRBV15 to TRBJ2-2; D may be TRBD1 (6 bases). Trimming shortened V by 7 bases and J by 3 bases, and 12 bases separated the two germline ends. This CDR3 comprises 14 residues. Germline CDR1 and CDR2: LNHNV and YYDKDF (reference sequence). The CDR3 sequence: CATTRNRDTGELFF. The CDR3 bases are TGTGCCACCACCCGGAACAGGGACACCGGGGAGCTGTTTTTT.